A single sample gave rise to the 11 T cell receptor beta chains below, sequenced in a study of shared clonotypes between healthy human individuals. The repertoire was sequenced with immunoSEQ multiplex PCR; TCRdb's copy has only in-frame clones and lacks some. The sample carries over a million clones, approximately 98.5% recorded once. Material for sequencing was naive CD4+ T cells sorted from blood. Noted subset: CD45RA+ positively selected. Receptor source: a young man in good health.

Only one count was recorded for this clone. The V and J genes are TRBV27 and TRBJ2-2; D gene uncertain. The germline V and J ends were trimmed by 3 bases and 1 base, with 9 bases remaining between them. This CDR3 is built from 15 residues. The germline V gene has CDR1 MNHEY and CDR2 SMNVEV (reference sequence). The CDR3, as DNA: TGTGCCAGCAGTTTTGGCAGGATGAACACCGGGGAGCTGTTTTTT. This encodes CASSFGRMNTGELFF.

The gene calls are TRBV11-2 and TRBJ2-7, with D unclear. Germline V gives CDR1 SGHAT, CDR2 FQNNGV. Trimming removed 3 bases from V and 4 bases from J, with 16 bases in between. The CDR3 extends over 15 amino acids. CDR3 amino acids: CASSFGPSWIYEQYF. In DNA form, the CDR3 reads TGTGCCAGCAGCTTTGGGCCCAGCTGGATATACGAGCAGTACTTC.

The V call is TRBV2, the J call TRBJ2-3; tentatively, D is TRBD1 (7 bases). With 6 bases removed from V and 7 bases from J, the gap between germline ends came to 17 bases. Looked up from germline, CDR1 is SNHLY and CDR2 is FYNNEI. The length of the CDR3 is 14 residues. The CDR3 spells CASREGRGVYTQYF. The CDR3 DNA reads TGTGCCAGCAGGGAGGGCAGGGGGGTGTATACGCAGTATTTT. The full variable domain, rest sourced from reference TRBV2 and TRBJ2-3, is EPEVTQTPSHQVTQMGQEVILRCVPISNHLYFYWYRQILGQKVEFLVSFYNNEISEKSEIFDDQFSVERPDGSNFTLKIRSTKLEDSAMYFCASREGRGVYTQYFGPGTRLTVL.

The chain uses TRBV5-5 and TRBJ2-5, with a weak D call TRBD2 (5 bases). Trimming pared 4 bases from V and 4 bases from J, leaving 14 bases between. This CDR3 region has 14 residues. Germline V gene data show CDR1 as SGHKS and CDR2 as YYEKEE (reference sequence). The CDR3 reads CASSQAGNRETQYF. The CDR3 DNA sequence: TGTGCCAGCAGCCAGGCCGGGAACAGAGAGACCCAGTACTTC. The complete variable domain, with remaining parts taken from reference TRBV5-5 and TRBJ2-5, reads DAGVTQSPTHLIKTRGQQVTLRCSPISGHKSVSWYQQVLGQGPQFIFQYYEKEERGRGNFPDRFSARQFPNYSSELNVNALLLGDSALYLCASSQAGNRETQYFGPGTRLLVL.

J is TRBJ1-5 and V is TRBV11-2; D unresolved. V was cut by 4 bases and J by 5 bases, with 9 bases left in between. Germline CDR1 is SGHAT and CDR2 is FQNNGV. There are 13 residues in the CDR3. As DNA, the CDR3 is TGTGCCAGCAGCTCTAACCGGCATCAGCCCCAGCATTTT. This codes for CASSSNRHQPQHF.

The CDR3 nucleotides read TGTGCCAGCAGCCTTGTGGGGTTTAATGAAAAACTGTTTTTT. It codes for CASSLVGFNEKLFF. This chain uses TRBV27 with TRBJ1-4; D ambiguous. Germline V CDR1 and CDR2: MNHEY, SMNVEV (reference sequence). Trimming left V 6 bases short and J 4 bases short, with 12 bases between. CDR3 length: 14 amino acids.

The rearrangement links TRBV29-1 to TRBJ2-7; the D gene is possibly TRBD2 (5 bases). This CDR3 has 13 amino acids. CDR1 and CDR2 (germline): SQVTM, ANQGSEA. With 5 bases removed from V and 1 base from J, the gap between germline ends came to 12 bases. In DNA form, the CDR3 reads TGCAGCGTTACCTGGACGGGGTCCTACGAGCAGTACTTC. It yields the protein CSVTWTGSYEQYF.

The V call is TRBV30, the J call TRBJ2-7, with a tentative D call TRBD1 (6 bases). Between the trimmed V and J ends, which lost 8 bases and 7 bases, there was a span of 18 bases. The CDR3 is made up of 12 amino acids. Germline-derived CDR1 and CDR2 are GTSNPN and SVGIG (reference sequence). Here the CDR3 DNA reads TGTGCCGCTGCGCCGACAGGCCCTGAGCAGTACTTC. Translation: CAAAPTGPEQYF.

The chain links TRBV6-4 to TRBJ2-2; D not resolved. Per germline, CDR1 MRHNA and CDR2 SNTAGT. V was clipped by 3 bases and J by 7 bases, with 9 bases between them. The CDR3 is made up of 13 amino acids. The CDR3 protein is CASSEEFHGELFF. As DNA, the CDR3 is TGTGCCAGCAGTGAGGAGTTCCACGGGGAGCTGTTTTTT.

The V and J genes are TRBV4-1 and TRBJ2-5, with 10 bases fitting TRBD2. CDR3 length: 16 amino acids. Germline lookup yields CDR1 MGHRA and CDR2 YSYEKL. The ends lost 6 bases at V and 1 base at J; junction bases unmatched: 8. CDR3 protein: CASSRTSGSPQETQYF. In DNA form, the CDR3 reads TGCGCCAGCAGTAGGACTAGCGGCTCCCCCCAAGAGACCCAGTACTTC.

The V and J genes are TRBV4-3 and TRBJ1-5; tentatively, D is TRBD1 (6 bases). This CDR3 spans 16 amino acids. V was pared by 0 bases and J by 4 bases, with 13 bases between. Per germline, CDR1 LGHNA and CDR2 YSLEER. The CDR3, as DNA: TGCGCCAGCAGCCAAGACGGCAGGGGTGGGAATCAGCCCCAGCATTTT. Its translation is CASSQDGRGGNQPQHF.